The 25 T cell receptor beta chains below all came from one sample that was sequenced in a study of Graves' ophthalmopathy and Graves' hyperthyroidism. Amplified TCR beta CDR3 regions were obtained using RNA transcripts as template. The first-round RT-PCR employed HTBI primers together with the Qiagen OneStep RT-PCR kit. A multiplex PCR was then performed as the second round. TCRdb recomputed calls from the multiplex PCR reads with MiXCR, one row per CDR3 protein. There are 360,000 or so distinct CDR3 sequences in the sample; around 17% occur only once, and roughly 1.6% lies in the top ten. Sequencing was done on a sample of peripheral blood. These TCRs come from a woman aged 18 to 35 with Graves' ophthalmopathy.

The rearrangement joins TRBV20-1 to TRBJ2-3; D is unresolved. The CDR3 covers 12 residues. Germline values: CDR1 DFQATT, CDR2 SNEGSKA (reference sequence). The V end was cut by 8 bases, the J end by 2 bases, with 11 bases between. DNA for the CDR3: TGCAGTTTATTCGACCCCACAGATACGCAGTATTTT. Amino acid sequence: CSLFDPTDTQYF.

This rearrangement joins TRBV5-1 to TRBJ2-7; 9 nucleotides align to TRBD2. The CDR3 is 17 residues long. Germline V gene data show CDR1 as SGHRS and CDR2 as YFSETQ. Unmatched junction bases numbered 12, after V lost 4 bases and J lost 1 base. Here the CDR3 DNA reads TGCGCCAGCAGCCTTGGTAATAGCGGGAGCCATTCCTACGAGCAGTACTTC. Its protein is CASSLGNSGSHSYEQYF. The whole variable domain, remainder taken from reference TRBV5-1 and TRBJ2-7, is KAGVTQTPRYLIKTRGQQVTLSCSPISGHRSVSWYQQTPGQGLQFLFEYFSETQRNKGNFPGRFSGRQFSNSRSEMNVSTLELGDSALYLCASSLGNSGSHSYEQYFGPGTRLTVT.

The table lists this clonotype with many counts. The chain is built from TRBV11-2 and TRBJ2-7; perhaps TRBD1 as D (6 bases). The germline V gene encodes CDR1 SGHAT and CDR2 FQNNGV. CDR3 length equals 14 residues. Trimming cost V 1 base and J 5 bases, with 12 bases left between them. In DNA form, the CDR3 reads TGTGCCAGCAGCTTAGTAGGGGGTGGAAACGAGCAGTACTTC. Residues: CASSLVGGGNEQYF.

This clonotype was seen only once. The chain is built from TRBV11-1 and TRBJ2-7, with a possible D match to TRBD2 (6 bases). The length of the CDR3 is 16 residues. CDR1 and CDR2 (germline): SGHAT, FQDESV (reference sequence). V lost 4 bases and J 0 bases, leaving 16 bases between the germline ends. The CDR3 DNA reads TGTGCCAGCAGCTCGACATCCGGAGCGGGCTCCTACGAGCAGTACTTC. Amino acids: CASSSTSGAGSYEQYF.

This clonotype showed up many times. CDR3 sequence: CASSEGGQGGTQYF. CDR3 DNA: TGTGCCAGCAGTGAAGGTGGACAGGGGGGCACCCAGTACTTC. The chain joins TRBV6-1 to TRBJ2-5, with 10 bases that match TRBD1. The germline V gene encodes CDR1 MNHNS and CDR2 SASEGT. This CDR3 has 14 residues. V gave up 1 base and J gave up 8 bases; unmatched junction bases: 4.

The genes are TRBV15 and TRBJ2-5; D perhaps matches TRBD2 (7 bases). The DNA end lines up better with TRBJ2-7; the J call may be wrong. CDR3 length: 14 amino acids. Germline CDR1 is LNHNV and CDR2 is YYDKDF (reference sequence). Here the CDR3 reads CATKGGGLQPEQYF. The CDR3 DNA sequence: TGTGCCACCAAGGGGGGGGGACTACAGCCCGAGCAGTACTTC.

This clonotype has ten or more counts. This rearrangement joins TRBV7-3 to TRBJ2-7; D is tentatively TRBD1 or TRBD2 (7 bases each). Between the trimmed V and J ends, which lost 5 bases and 0 bases, there was a span of 11 bases. Germline V gives CDR1 SGHTA, CDR2 FQGTGA. The CDR3 consists of 14 residues. The CDR3 protein is CASSQGGGSYEQYF. The CDR3 DNA is TGTGCCAGCAGCCAGGGGGGGGGCTCCTACGAGCAGTACTTC.

About this clonotype: Germline is not matched at one junction end, which may reflect a read error. The J gene is TRBJ1-3, the V gene TRBV4-2, with D unclear. This CDR3 comprises 15 residues. In germline, CDR1 is LGHNA, CDR2 YNFKEQ. The CDR3 loop is CASSQEGTSGNTVYF. The CDR3 DNA sequence: TGTGCCAGCAGCCAAGAAGGTACCTCTGGAAACACCGTATATTTT.

This clonotype was observed at least ten times. The genes are TRBV29-1 and TRBJ2-4, with D perhaps TRBD1 or TRBD2 (5 bases each). The CDR3 covers 13 residues. Germline CDR1 and CDR2: SQVTM and ANQGSEA. Trimming removed 4 bases from V and 0 bases from J, with 7 bases in between. In nucleotides, the CDR3 is TGCAGCGTTGGGGGGTTAGCCAAAAACATTCAGTACTTC. Protein sequence: CSVGGLAKNIQYF.

This clonotype was counted at least ten times. The V call is TRBV30, the J call TRBJ2-7, with 10 bases aligning to TRBD2. Germline V gene sequence: CDR1 GTSNPN, CDR2 SVGIG (reference sequence). The CDR3 is made up of 13 amino acids. V shed 2 bases and J 7 bases; nucleotides not matched to a gene: 5. The CDR3 is CAWSSGRAREQYF. The CDR3 nucleotides read TGTGCCTGGAGTAGCGGGAGGGCCAGGGAGCAGTACTTC. Full variable domain (missing parts from reference TRBV30 and TRBJ2-7): SQTIHQWPATLVQPVGSPLSLECTVEGTSNPNLYWYRQAAGRGLQLLFYSVGIGQISSEVPQNLSASRPQDRQFILSSKKLLLSDSGFYLCAWSSGRAREQYFGPGTRLTVT.

This clonotype has a count of ten or more. The chain is built from TRBV20-1 and TRBJ2-7; D may be TRBD1 or TRBD2 (5 bases each). Germline assignment: CDR1 DFQATT and CDR2 SNEGSKA (reference sequence). V was cut by 3 bases and J by 8 bases, with 20 bases left in between. This CDR3 region has 14 residues. CDR3 protein: CSAREAGTLGKQYF. The CDR3 nucleotides read TGCAGTGCTAGGGAGGCCGGGACCCTTGGCAAGCAGTACTTC.

This clonotype was seen many times. The chain is built from TRBV11-2 and TRBJ1-1; TRBD1 matches at 7 bases. V lost 6 bases, J lost 3 bases, and 10 bases stayed unmatched. CDR1 is SGHAT and CDR2 is FQNNGV in the germline V gene. This CDR3 spans 15 amino acids. CDR3 DNA sequence: TGTGCCAGCAGTTTTAGATTGAGGGGGCACACTGAAGCTTTCTTT. This gives the protein CASSFRLRGHTEAFF.

J is TRBJ2-7 and V is TRBV7-9; unclear D gene. Germline V gives CDR1 SEHNR, CDR2 FQNEAQ (reference sequence). CDR3 size: 11 residues. V gave up 6 bases and J gave up 4 bases, with 7 bases separating them. The chain's CDR3 is CASSNIYEQYF. CDR3 bases: TGTGCCAGCAGTAATATTTACGAGCAGTACTTC. Using reference TRBV7-9 and TRBJ2-7 for the parts outside the CDR3, the full variable domain is DTGVSQNPRHKITKRGQNVTFRCDPISEHNRLYWYRQTLGQGPEFLTYFQNEAQLEKSRLLSDRFSAERPKGSFSTLEIQRTEQGDSAMYLCASSNIYEQYFGPGTRLTVT.

This clonotype was detected many times. This chain links TRBV28 with TRBJ1-1; no reliable D call. CDR1 is MDHEN and CDR2 is SYDVKM in the germline V gene. The CDR3 loop spans 13 amino acids. Trimming stripped 3 bases from V and 6 bases from J, with 11 bases between. Here the CDR3 reads CASSFPGRAEAFF. The CDR3 DNA reads as TGTGCCAGCAGTTTTCCAGGCCGTGCTGAAGCTTTCTTT.

This clonotype appeared many times. The chain joins TRBV7-3 to TRBJ2-5; 8 bases align to TRBD2. This CDR3 is built from 21 residues. Germline V gene lookup returns CDR1 SGHTA and CDR2 FQGTGA. Trimming took 1 base from V and 5 from J; bases not matched to a gene: 24. The CDR3 DNA follows: TGTGCCAGCAGCTTAAGGAGTAGTTACGTTAGAGCGGGAGAAAGGAGGGAGACCCAGTACTTC. It translates to CASSLRSSYVRAGERRETQYF.

This clonotype has ten or more counts. The chain uses TRBV7-8 and TRBJ2-7, with no clear D. The CDR3 runs to 14 residues. The germline CDR1 and CDR2 sequences are SGHVS and FQNEAQ. V lost 3 bases and J lost 5, with 14 bases in between. The CDR3 coding sequence is TGTGCCAGCAGCTTGTACGGTCAGAAAAACGAGCAGTACTTC. Translating gives CASSLYGQKNEQYF.

This clonotype was seen ten or more times. The V call is TRBV7-9, the J call TRBJ2-2; D is undetermined. Per the germline V gene, CDR1 is SEHNR and CDR2 is FQNEAQ (reference sequence). CDR3 length equals 17 residues. Trimming pared 3 bases from V and 2 bases from J, leaving 16 bases between. The CDR3 is CASSFPRASENTGELFF. In DNA, the CDR3 is TGTGCCAGCAGCTTCCCTCGAGCCTCAGAAAACACCGGGGAGCTGTTTTTT. Filled out from reference TRBV7-9 and TRBJ2-2, the complete variable domain reads DTGVSQNPRHKITKRGQNVTFRCDPISEHNRLYWYRQTLGQGPEFLTYFQNEAQLEKSRLLSDRFSAERPKGSFSTLEIQRTEQGDSAMYLCASSFPRASENTGELFFGEGSRLTVL.

This clonotype was counted at least ten times. CDR3 sequence (DNA): TGTGCCAGCAAAAAACCAGAGGGGGCGGGGGAGCTGTTTTTT. Translation gives CASKKPEGAGELFF. V and J are TRBV6-5 and TRBJ2-2; TRBD1 agrees at 7 bases. The CDR3 totals 14 residues. CDR1 and CDR2 from the germline V gene are MNHEY and SVGAGI. V shed 7 bases and J 8 bases; nucleotides not matched to a gene: 10.

This clonotype was detected many times. V is TRBV7-9 and J is TRBJ1-5; TRBD1 agrees at 9 bases. In germline, CDR1 is SEHNR, CDR2 FQNEAQ (reference sequence). CDR3 length: 14 residues. The V segment lost 7 bases and the J segment 6 bases; nucleotides outside the gene matches: 7. CDR3 region: CASTSGQGSQPQHF. The CDR3 DNA follows: TGTGCCAGCACCTCCGGACAGGGGAGTCAGCCCCAGCATTTT.

There are many counts of this clonotype. The chain uses TRBV6-2 or TRBV6-3 and TRBJ2-7; maybe TRBD1 (6 bases). V shed 4 bases and J shed 6 bases, with 19 bases lying between them. The CDR3 runs 15 residues. CDR1 MNHEY and CDR2 SVGEGT come from the germline V gene. The CDR3 nucleotides are TGTGCCAGCAGTTCCCTGACCAGGGGAAAGGGCGAGCAGTACTTC. It encodes CASSSLTRGKGEQYF.

This clonotype has at least ten counts. Its ends do not fully match the called genes, so a read error is possible. The chain combines TRBV7-2 with TRBJ2-7; TRBD2 agrees at 8 bases. CDR3 size: 12 residues. Germline assignment: CDR1 SGHTA and CDR2 FQGNSA. The CDR3 DNA reads as TGTGCCAGCAGCTCGCGGGTAGCGGGACCTCACTTC. It encodes CASSSRVAGPHF.

This clonotype was counted at least ten times. The rearrangement links TRBV7-3 to TRBJ1-1; 8 bases match TRBD1. This CDR3 has 14 residues. CDR1 and CDR2 (germline): SGHTA, FQGTGA. J was trimmed by 4 bases and V by 1 base; bases with no gene match: 2. CDR3 region: CASSLNRGGTEAFF. Here the CDR3 DNA reads TGTGCCAGCAGCTTAAACAGGGGGGGCACTGAAGCTTTCTTT.

This clonotype was recorded many times. The rearrangement joins TRBV6-2 or TRBV6-3 to TRBJ2-7; TRBD1 matches 10 bases. Trimming at V came to 2 bases and at J to 1 base, leaving 5 bases not matched to a gene. The germline CDR1 and CDR2 sequences are MNHEY and SVGEGT. The CDR3 length is 16 residues. CDR3 DNA sequence: TGTGCCAGCAGTTACCCTCGGGACAGGGGTTCCTACGAGCAGTACTTC. Translation gives CASSYPRDRGSYEQYF.

This clonotype was counted many times. The V gene is TRBV28, the J gene TRBJ1-1; D uncertain. The length of the CDR3 is 13 residues. Trimming cost V 1 base and J 3 bases, with 6 bases left between them. Germline V CDR1 and CDR2: MDHEN, SYDVKM. The CDR3 sequence is CASSLFRHTEAFF. CDR3 nucleotide sequence: TGTGCCAGCAGTTTATTCCGTCACACTGAAGCTTTCTTT.

In this sample, this clonotype turned up many times. The rearrangement joins TRBV7-2 to TRBJ2-7; D perhaps matches TRBD2 (6 bases). The CDR3 is made up of 13 amino acids. Germline CDR1 SGHTA, CDR2 FQGNSA. V lost 3 bases and J lost 6, with 12 bases in between. The CDR3 DNA is TGTGCCAGCAGCTTCAGCGGGTTGGGCGAGCAGTACTTC. This codes for CASSFSGLGEQYF.